The TCR beta chain described here comes from a study of beta chain features in type 1 diabetes. This clone has at least ten counts. cDNA synthesis used the whole RNA isolate, giving expressed TCRB sequences. Generated by immunoSEQ multiplex PCR, the TCRdb table keeps only in-frame clones and is missing some. This table holds about 240,000 clones, about 26% found once. The receptor was derived from a man aged 25-45 years in good health. Sequenced: central memory CD4+ T cells from blood.

CDR3: CSAGTVNGELFF. The CDR3 DNA sequence: TGCAGCGCAGGGACAGTGAACGGGGAGCTGTTTTTT. The chain has TRBV29-1 and TRBJ2-2; 7 bases map to TRBD1. The J segment lost 7 bases and the V segment lost 7 bases, leaving 6 bases of the junction unmatched. The germline gives CDR1 SQVTM, CDR2 ANQGSEA. CDR3 length: 12 amino acids.